These T cell receptor beta chains were read from a single sample in a study of blood T cell repertoires in COVID-19. TCRdb keeps only in-frame clones here, not all; method: immunoSEQ multiplex PCR. This table holds roughly 310,000 clones, 90% found once. Input material: PBMCs or T cells enriched from blood (not recorded which). The receptors stem from a man between 60 and 75 years old who had recovered from COVID-19. CDR3s include the opening cysteine and the closing phenylalanine or tryptophan. Each record gives: D gene, CDR3 length, clone size, V gene, J gene, CDR3 protein, CDR3 DNA. D genes are given only for firm matches. Rows give clone size only sometimes, using once, few, many, or a class for an expanded clone.

NA	13	NA	TRBV12-3/TRBV12-4	TRBJ2-1	CASSPGVSGEQFF	TGTGCCAGCAGTCCAGGGGTATCCGGGGAGCAGTTCTTC
NA	12	once	TRBV29-1	TRBJ1-2	CSVDRGPRGYTF	TGCAGCGTTGACAGGGGCCCCCGCGGCTACACCTTC
NA	13	NA	TRBV11-3	TRBJ1-1	CASSLGSLPEAFF	TGTGCCAGCAGCTTAGGTAGCCTGCCTGAAGCTTTCTTT
NA	15	NA	TRBV15	TRBJ2-2	CATSRGGRVTGELFF	TGTGCCACCAGCAGGGGGGGGCGTGTCACCGGGGAGCTGTTTTTT
NA	12	NA	TRBV6-1	TRBJ1-1	CASSDTAVPTFF	TGTGCCAGCAGTGATACAGCAGTGCCGACTTTCTTT
NA	16	NA	TRBV7-8	TRBJ2-1	CASSPGRGANWNEQFF	TGTGCCAGCAGCCCCGGACGGGGGGCTAATTGGAATGAGCAGTTCTTC
NA	13	NA	TRBV30	TRBJ1-2	CAWSVSAGRGYTF	TGTGCCTGGAGTGTATCGGCAGGTCGGGGCTACACCTTC
TRBD2	17	NA	TRBV3-1/TRBV3-2	TRBJ2-5	CASSHTGLAGAGETQYF	TGTGCCAGCAGCCACACGGGACTAGCGGGGGCAGGAGAGACCCAGTACTTC
TRBD1	16	NA	TRBV9	TRBJ1-2	CASSASDRDDNYGYTF	TGTGCCAGCAGCGCTTCAGACAGGGACGATAACTATGGCTACACCTTC
NA	14	NA	TRBV19	TRBJ1-5	CASRKKGGDQPQHF	TGTGCCAGTAGGAAAAAGGGAGGAGATCAGCCCCAGCATTTT
NA	14	NA	TRBV28	TRBJ1-5	CASSLDSRLMPQHF	TGTGCCAGCAGTCTGGACTCGAGGTTGATGCCCCAGCATTTT
TRBD1	14	many	TRBV19	TRBJ1-2	CASSTGTDYYGYTF	TGTGCCAGTAGTACCGGGACAGACTACTATGGCTACACCTTC
TRBD2	17	NA	TRBV5-4	TRBJ2-3	CASSSSSGRPSTDTQYF	TGTGCCAGCAGCAGCAGTAGCGGGAGACCTTCCACAGATACGCAGTATTTT
TRBD1	15	NA	TRBV28	TRBJ1-2	CASRGAGQGTYGYTF	TGTGCCAGCAGGGGGGCCGGACAGGGGACGTATGGCTACACCTTC
TRBD2	17	NA	TRBV30	TRBJ2-1	CAWRDSGLAGGSNEQFF	TGTGCCTGGAGGGATTCCGGACTAGCGGGGGGGTCGAATGAGCAGTTCTTC
NA	20	NA	TRBV4-2	TRBJ1-3	CASSHRFSMGRASSGNTIYF	TGTGCCAGCAGCCACCGATTTAGTATGGGCAGGGCCTCCTCTGGAAACACCATATATTTT
NA	13	NA	TRBV19	TRBJ1-1	CARTTGGRLKAFF	TGTGCCAGGACCACCGGGGGGCGTCTGAAAGCTTTCTTT
NA	13	NA	TRBV7-6	TRBJ1-1	CASSSQGGTEAFF	TGTGCCAGCAGTTCGCAGGGAGGAACTGAAGCTTTCTTT
NA	15	NA	TRBV4-1	TRBJ1-6	CASSQEGQGGSPLHF	TGCGCCAGCAGCCAGGAGGGGCAGGGCGGATCACCCCTCCACTTT
TRBD1	13	NA	TRBV19	TRBJ1-2	CASSIVAGGGYTF	TGTGCCAGTAGTATAGTAGCAGGGGGTGGCTACACCTTC
NA	14	NA	TRBV27	TRBJ2-7	CASSFYGSSYEQYF	TGTGCCAGCAGTTTCTACGGTAGCTCCTACGAGCAGTACTTC
NA	14	once	TRBV18	TRBJ1-5	CASSPQGQGQPQHF	TGTGCCAGCTCACCACAGGGGCAGGGTCAGCCCCAGCATTTT
TRBD2	14	NA	TRBV6-5	TRBJ2-3	CASSTGGATDTQYF	TGTGCCAGCAGTACGGGGGGGGCTACAGATACGCAGTATTTT
TRBD1	17	few	TRBV5-6	TRBJ1-3	CASSFTGGDFRGNTIYF	TGTGCCAGCAGCTTCACAGGGGGCGATTTCAGGGGAAACACCATATATTTT
TRBD2	17	NA	TRBV11-3	TRBJ2-5	CASSLEYGGRAGETQYF	TGTGCCAGCAGCTTAGAATATGGCGGGAGGGCCGGGGAGACCCAGTACTTC
NA	14	NA	TRBV3-1/TRBV3-2	TRBJ1-1	CASSQDLRDTEAFF	TGTGCCAGCAGCCAAGATCTCAGGGACACTGAAGCTTTCTTT
NA	12	NA	TRBV28	TRBJ1-2	CASTRAGYGYTF	TGTGCCAGCACCCGGGCGGGCTATGGCTACACCTTC
TRBD2	13	NA	TRBV6-6	TRBJ2-1	CASRTSGYNEQFF	TGTGCCAGCCGGACTAGCGGATACAATGAGCAGTTCTTC
NA	12	once	TRBV5-4	TRBJ2-7	CASSADSDEQYF	TGTGCCAGCAGTGCAGACAGCGACGAGCAGTACTTC
NA	12	NA	TRBV6-6	TRBJ1-1	CASSYAATEAFF	TGTGCCAGCAGTTACGCGGCGACTGAAGCTTTCTTT
TRBD2	16	NA	TRBV30	TRBJ2-1	CAWRSLLAGGPIEQFF	TGTGCCTGGAGGTCTCTTCTAGCGGGAGGGCCTATTGAGCAGTTCTTC
TRBD1	16	once	TRBV6-5	TRBJ2-1	CASSYRGQGPYNEQFF	TGTGCCAGCAGTTACCGTGGACAGGGTCCGTACAATGAGCAGTTCTTC
TRBD1	13	once	TRBV7-3	TRBJ1-1	CASSKTGGDEAFF	TGTGCCAGCAGCAAGACAGGGGGCGATGAAGCTTTCTTT
NA	15	NA	TRBV18	TRBJ2-7	CASSAYQGRLYEQYF	TGTGCCAGCTCAGCCTATCAGGGGCGTCTCTACGAGCAGTACTTC
TRBD2	18	once	TRBV29-1	TRBJ2-2	CSVRRPSGGAGSTGELFF	TGCAGCGTCCGCCGCCCTAGCGGGGGGGCGGGAAGCACCGGGGAGCTGTTTTTT
NA	13	NA	TRBV6-5	TRBJ2-3	CASKDPSGDTQYF	TGTGCCAGCAAAGACCCGTCGGGTGATACGCAGTATTTT
NA	15	NA	TRBV3-1/TRBV3-2	TRBJ1-2	CASSQGAAFNYGYTF	TGTGCCAGCAGCCAAGGGGCAGCCTTTAACTATGGCTACACCTTC
NA	15	NA	TRBV19	TRBJ2-1	CASSILGGPRDEQFF	TGTGCCAGTAGTATTTTAGGAGGGCCCAGGGATGAGCAGTTCTTC
TRBD2	14	few	TRBV5-6	TRBJ2-5	CASSRAGGAETQYF	TGTGCCAGCAGCAGAGCGGGAGGGGCCGAGACCCAGTACTTC
NA	15	NA	TRBV6-2/TRBV6-3	TRBJ1-5	CASSYGTVLSSPQHF	TGTGCCAGCAGTTACGGGACTGTCCTCTCCTCGCCCCAGCATTTT
TRBD1	15	once	TRBV19	TRBJ2-1	CASSTGQSSYNEQFF	TGTGCCAGTAGTACGGGACAGAGCTCCTACAATGAGCAGTTCTTC
NA	13	NA	TRBV29-1	TRBJ1-1	CSVADSKYTEAFF	TGCAGCGTTGCGGACAGTAAATACACTGAAGCTTTCTTT
NA	13	NA	TRBV6-5	TRBJ2-3	CASRDRPTDTQYF	TGTGCCAGCAGGGACAGACCCACAGATACGCAGTATTTT
TRBD2	15	NA	TRBV3-1/TRBV3-2	TRBJ2-7	CASSQVFGRDREQYF	TGTGCCAGCAGCCAAGTATTCGGGAGGGACCGCGAGCAGTACTTC
NA	13	NA	TRBV14	TRBJ1-2	CASSQGQNYGYTF	TGTGCCAGCAGCCAAGGGCAGAACTATGGCTACACCTTC
NA	16	NA	TRBV19	TRBJ2-4	CASSSPGQQAKNIQYF	TGTGCCAGTAGTTCACCGGGACAACAAGCCAAAAACATTCAGTACTTC
NA	9	once	TRBV5-6	TRBJ1-4	CASSPGLFF	TGTGCCAGCAGCCCCGGACTGTTTTTT
NA	14	few	TRBV5-6	TRBJ1-2	CASSLAPETYGYTF	TGTGCCAGCAGCTTGGCTCCAGAAACCTATGGCTACACCTTC
NA	15	NA	TRBV5-6	TRBJ1-2	CASSLARQVLYGYTF	TGTGCCAGCAGCTTGGCCCGGCAGGTTTTATATGGCTACACCTTC
TRBD1	13	NA	TRBV5-1	TRBJ1-1	CASRGQVNTEAFF	TGCGCCAGCAGGGGACAGGTGAACACTGAAGCTTTCTTT
TRBD2	14	few	TRBV6-5	TRBJ2-7	CASRRTRELYEQYF	TGTGCCAGTAGGCGGACTAGGGAGTTGTACGAGCAGTACTTC
NA	13	few	TRBV11-2	TRBJ1-3	CASRSGYGNTIYF	TGTGCCAGCAGATCAGGGTATGGAAACACCATATATTTT
NA	14	NA	TRBV6-6	TRBJ2-2	CASSSGGVGGELFF	TGTGCCAGCAGTTCCGGAGGAGTTGGCGGGGAGCTGTTTTTT
NA	15	NA	TRBV7-2	TRBJ2-1	CASSLGPPGDHEQFF	TGTGCCAGCAGCTTAGGCCCGCCAGGTGACCATGAGCAGTTCTTC
NA	15	NA	TRBV30	TRBJ2-7	CAWSARGRSSYEQYF	TGTGCCTGGAGTGCCCGAGGTCGGAGCTCCTACGAGCAGTACTTC